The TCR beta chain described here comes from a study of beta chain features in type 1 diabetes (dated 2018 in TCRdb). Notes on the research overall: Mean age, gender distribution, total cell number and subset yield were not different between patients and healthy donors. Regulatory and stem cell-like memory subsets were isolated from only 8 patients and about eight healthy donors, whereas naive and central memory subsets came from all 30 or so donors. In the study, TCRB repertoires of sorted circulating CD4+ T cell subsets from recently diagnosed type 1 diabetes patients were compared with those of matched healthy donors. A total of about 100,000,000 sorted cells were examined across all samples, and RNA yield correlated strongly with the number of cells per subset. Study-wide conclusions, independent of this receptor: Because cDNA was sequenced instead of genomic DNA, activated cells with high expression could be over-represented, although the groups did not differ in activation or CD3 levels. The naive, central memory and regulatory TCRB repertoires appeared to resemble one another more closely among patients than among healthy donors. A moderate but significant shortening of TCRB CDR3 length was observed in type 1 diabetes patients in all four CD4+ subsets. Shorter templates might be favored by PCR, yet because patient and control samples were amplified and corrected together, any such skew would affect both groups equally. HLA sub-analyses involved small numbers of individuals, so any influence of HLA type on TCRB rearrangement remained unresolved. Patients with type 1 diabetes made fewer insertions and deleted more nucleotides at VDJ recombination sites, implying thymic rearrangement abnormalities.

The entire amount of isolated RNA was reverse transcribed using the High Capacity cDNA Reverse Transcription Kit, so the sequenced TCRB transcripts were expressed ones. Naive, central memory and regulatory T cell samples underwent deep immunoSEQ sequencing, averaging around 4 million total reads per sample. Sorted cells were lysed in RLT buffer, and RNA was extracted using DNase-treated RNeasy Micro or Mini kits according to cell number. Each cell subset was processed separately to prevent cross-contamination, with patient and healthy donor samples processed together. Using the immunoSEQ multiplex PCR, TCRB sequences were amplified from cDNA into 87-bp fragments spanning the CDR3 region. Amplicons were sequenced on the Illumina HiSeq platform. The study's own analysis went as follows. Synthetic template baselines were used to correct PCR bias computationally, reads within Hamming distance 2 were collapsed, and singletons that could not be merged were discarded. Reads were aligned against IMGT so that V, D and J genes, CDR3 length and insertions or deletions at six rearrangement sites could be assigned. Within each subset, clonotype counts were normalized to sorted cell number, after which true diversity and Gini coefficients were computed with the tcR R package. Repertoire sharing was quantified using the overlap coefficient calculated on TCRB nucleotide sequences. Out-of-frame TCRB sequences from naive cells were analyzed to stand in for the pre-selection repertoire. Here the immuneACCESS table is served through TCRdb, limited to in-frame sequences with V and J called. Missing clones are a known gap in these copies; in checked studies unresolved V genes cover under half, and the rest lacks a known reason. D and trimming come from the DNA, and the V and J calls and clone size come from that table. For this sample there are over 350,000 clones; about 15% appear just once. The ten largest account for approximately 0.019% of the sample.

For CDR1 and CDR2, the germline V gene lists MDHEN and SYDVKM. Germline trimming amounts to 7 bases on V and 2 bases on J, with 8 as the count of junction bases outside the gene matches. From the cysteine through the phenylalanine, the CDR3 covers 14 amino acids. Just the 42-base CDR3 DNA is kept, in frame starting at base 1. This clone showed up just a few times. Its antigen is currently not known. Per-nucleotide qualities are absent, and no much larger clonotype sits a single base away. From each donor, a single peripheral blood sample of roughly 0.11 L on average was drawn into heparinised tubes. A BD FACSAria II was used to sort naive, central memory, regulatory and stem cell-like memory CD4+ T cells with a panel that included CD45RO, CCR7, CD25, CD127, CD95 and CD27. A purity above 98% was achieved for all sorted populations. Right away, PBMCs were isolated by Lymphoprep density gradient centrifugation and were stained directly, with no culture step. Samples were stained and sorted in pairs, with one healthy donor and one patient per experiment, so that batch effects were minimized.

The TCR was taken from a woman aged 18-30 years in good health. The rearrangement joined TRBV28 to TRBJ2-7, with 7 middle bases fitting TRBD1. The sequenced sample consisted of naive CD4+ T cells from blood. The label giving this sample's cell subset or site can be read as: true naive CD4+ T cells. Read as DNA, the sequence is TGTGCCAGCACCGTGGGACAGACCCCCTACGAGCAGTACTTC. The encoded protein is CASTVGQTPYEQYF. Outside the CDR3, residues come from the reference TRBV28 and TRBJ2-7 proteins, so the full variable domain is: DVKVTQSSRYLVKRTGEKVFLECVQDMDHENMFWYRQDPGLGLRLIYFSYDVKMKEKGDIPEGYSVSREKKERFSLILESASTNQTSMYLCASTVGQTPYEQYFGPGTRLTVT.